The 4 T cell receptor beta chains below come from one sample, sequenced in a study of T cell responses to AZD1222 COVID-19 vaccine (dated by TCRdb to the early 2020s). The library was built by means of the immunoSEQ multiplex PCR assay. The table comes from immuneACCESS by way of TCRdb, which keeps in-frame sequences with V and J called. Part of the clones is missing from these tables; in studies checked, under half for an unresolved V gene and the rest for unknown reasons. The sample table lists about 200,000 clones, 91% of them with a count of one. 3% to 4% of the sample is held by the ten biggest clonotypes. The time point label corresponds to: about 28 days (+/-7) after the second vaccine dose. The source material was peripheral blood, sampled 28 days after the second AZD1222 dose. The receptors were gathered from an adult who received the AZD1222 COVID-19 vaccine.

The chain's CDR3 is CAWSVGLSGGDEQFF. For the CDR3, the DNA is TGTGCCTGGAGTGTCGGCCTGAGCGGGGGGGATGAGCAGTTCTTC. J is TRBJ2-1 and V is TRBV30; 10 nucleotides agree with TRBD2. The V gene's germline CDR1 is GTSNPN and CDR2 SVGIG (reference sequence). The CDR3 has 15 amino acids. V dropped 0 bases and J dropped 8; count of bases not matched to a gene: 7.

The chain joins TRBV7-9 to TRBJ1-4; unclear D gene. Germline V gene data show CDR1 as SEHNR and CDR2 as FQNEAQ (reference sequence). This CDR3 is built from 15 residues. V shed 4 bases and J shed 8 bases, with 17 bases lying between them. CDR3: CASSYPGSVGEKLFF. CDR3 nucleotides: TGTGCCAGCAGCTACCCGGGCTCCGTGGGGGAAAAACTGTTTTTT.

This clone appeared a few times. V and J are TRBV7-3 and TRBJ2-5; 8 nucleotides agree with TRBD1. Germline V gene lookup returns CDR1 SGHTA and CDR2 FQGTGA. Losses at the gene ends were 4 bases for V and 6 bases for J; bases not matched to a gene: 10. The CDR3 spans 15 residues. The CDR3 sequence is CASSSGQGSYQTQYF. CDR3 DNA: TGTGCCAGCAGCTCCGGACAGGGATCCTATCAGACCCAGTACTTC.

This chain connects TRBV27 to TRBJ2-7, with 10 positions matching TRBD2. This CDR3 is built from 15 residues. Germline CDR1 reads MNHEY; CDR2 reads SMNVEV (reference sequence). With 4 bases clipped from V and 4 bases from J, the junction kept 7 bases outside the gene matches. The CDR3: CASSYTSGILYEQYF. The CDR3 coding sequence is TGTGCCAGCAGTTATACTAGCGGGATACTTTACGAGCAGTACTTC.